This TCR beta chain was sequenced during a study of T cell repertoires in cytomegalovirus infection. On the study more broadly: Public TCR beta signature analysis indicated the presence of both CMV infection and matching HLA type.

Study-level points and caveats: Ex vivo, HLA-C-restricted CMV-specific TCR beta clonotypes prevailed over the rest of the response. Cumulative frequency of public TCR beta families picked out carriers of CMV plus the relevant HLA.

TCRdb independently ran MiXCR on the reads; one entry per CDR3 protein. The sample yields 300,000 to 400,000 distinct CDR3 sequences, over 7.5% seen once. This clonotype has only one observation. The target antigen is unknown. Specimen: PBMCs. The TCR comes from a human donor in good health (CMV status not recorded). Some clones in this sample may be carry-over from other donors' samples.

The CDR3 region has the DNA TGCGCCAGCAGTCGTTCGCGCGGGGGCACAGATACGCAGTATTTT. Protein product: CASSRSRGGTDTQYF. The chain links TRBV4-3 to TRBJ2-3, with D tentatively TRBD2 (6 bases). CDR1 and CDR2 (germline): LGHNA, YSLEER. CDR3 size: 15 residues. Trimming removed 6 bases from V and 1 base from J, with 14 bases in between.